Listed below are T cell receptor beta chains from one sample, sequenced in a study of blood T cell repertoires in COVID-19. Some clones are missing from TCRdb's copy, which holds only in-frame ones; the method was immunoSEQ multiplex PCR. The data hold tens of thousands of clones, with about 84% observed a single time. Sequenced: peripheral blood. Receptors were obtained from a human donor in a cohort sampled during active COVID-19. Both conserved end residues are part of each CDR3.

v_call cdr3_aa
TRBV2 CASTGYNEQFF
TRBV28 CASSSPYTGTGFTGELFF
TRBV6-5 CASSSRYPEDYGYTF
TRBV19 CASTLPGGIYGYTF
TRBV29-1 CSVRDGMITEAFF
TRBV3-1/TRBV3-2 CASSQAGRGETQYF
TRBV5-8 CASSFSPGQLTYEQYF
TRBV6-6 CASSSGTTAETQYF
TRBV18 CASSSNPVGAGQETQYF
TRBV18 CASSHRDRPYEQYF
TRBV7-2 CASSLAAAGGGETQYF
TRBV18 CASSPGQGNYGYTF
TRBV7-9 CASSLVQGIHEQYF
TRBV7-7 CASSVGPTSNEKLFF
TRBV2 CASSPGLAGEYNEQFF
TRBV18 CASSPGEGPGNTIYF
TRBV9 CASSFRGDPGNTIYF
TRBV3-1/TRBV3-2 CASSQPDRVVSVKNEQFF
TRBV4-3 CASSQAWAAGELFF
TRBV5-3 CARKRGSTYNEQFF
TRBV7-9 CASSLVGGPSTDTQYF
TRBV6-5 CASRNQQGSYEQYF
TRBV6-5 CASETSGGSYEQYF
TRBV28 CASFRGRGYQPQHF
TRBV6-2/TRBV6-3 CASSPGQTYEQYF
TRBV4-1 CASSQEGIAGRTDTQYF
TRBV5-4 CASSFGLADNEQFF
TRBV30 CAWSWAISNQPQHF
TRBV18 CASSLGTSGNEQFF
TRBV18 CASSQLERGRKGYTF
TRBV7-2 CASSSSGTGGGNTIYF
TRBV29-1 CSVQGTGQQPQHF
TRBV6-5 CASSYPPGGPTDTQYF
TRBV11-2 CASSPPSGLSYEQYF
TRBV7-2 CASSSTSGQYNEQFF
TRBV5-6 CASSLLRSSGGSGNTIYF
TRBV30 CAWSMPSGRTGRDEQFF
TRBV7-2 CASSPSATLYEQYF
TRBV27 CASSPTGIDTEAFF
TRBV29-1 CSVVTGNVGNEQFF
TRBV7-2 CASSSRGGANTGELFF
TRBV10-3 CAISVGRDGGELFF
TRBV9 CASSANAGLAGRNTGELFF
TRBV29-1 CSVEESRLALNEQFF
TRBV11-2 CASSSYLGTSGGTYEQYF
TRBV29-1 CSVVGVTEAFF
TRBV5-6 CASSLSSYEQYF
TRBV6-1 CASSELWREGLATDEQFF
TRBV6-5 CASSYSAAGSTDTQYF
TRBV6-2/TRBV6-3 CASSYAAGGITDTQYF
TRBV9 CASSVGTGNEKLFF
TRBV30 CAWEKQGSGANVLTF